This entry lists 13 T cell receptor beta chains sequenced from one sample in a study of T cell changes during pregnancy in multiple sclerosis. Assay: immunoSEQ multiplex PCR; the TCRdb copy retains only in-frame clones and omits some. The data contain roughly 52,000 clones, around 94% of them seen just once; the ten biggest clones take up around 5.9%. The material sequenced was CD8+ T cells from peripheral blood mononuclear cells, taken before pregnancy. The receptors come from a female donor with multiple sclerosis, enrolled in a pregnancy study.

V and J are TRBV5-1 and TRBJ2-7; TRBD1 matches at 7 bases. The length of the CDR3 is 12 residues. V gave up 6 bases and J gave up 7 bases; unmatched junction bases: 7. The germline V gene has CDR1 SGHRS and CDR2 YFSETQ. The CDR3: CASKQGSMEQYF. In DNA form, the CDR3 reads TGCGCCAGCAAACAGGGGTCTATGGAGCAGTACTTC.

The chain joins TRBV30 to TRBJ1-3; D may be TRBD1 (5 bases). V dropped 4 bases and J dropped 2 bases, with 12 bases sitting between them. The CDR3 runs to 14 residues. The germline V gene has CDR1 GTSNPN and CDR2 SVGIG (reference sequence). The CDR3 sequence is CAWNLGPTGNTIYF. The CDR3 DNA sequence: TGTGCCTGGAATTTGGGGCCGACTGGAAACACCATATATTTT.

The rearrangement uses TRBV28 and TRBJ2-7, with 8 bases lining up with TRBD2. Germline CDR1 and CDR2: MDHEN and SYDVKM. CDR3 length: 14 residues. The trim removed 4 bases at V and 3 bases at J, leaving 5 bases unmatched. The CDR3 is CASSYGRGGYEQYF. The CDR3 DNA sequence: TGTGCCAGCAGTTATGGACGGGGGGGCTACGAGCAGTACTTC.

The V and J genes are TRBV5-1 and TRBJ2-1; D gene unclear. The CDR3 consists of 12 residues. V gave up 0 bases and J gave up 8 bases, with 6 bases separating them. Germline lookup yields CDR1 SGHRS and CDR2 YFSETQ. CDR3 nucleotides: TGCGCCAGCAGCTTGGATCAGGATGAGCAGTTCTTC. It encodes CASSLDQDEQFF.

The V call is TRBV15, the J call TRBJ1-1; tentatively, D is TRBD1 (6 bases). The germline V gene has CDR1 LNHNV and CDR2 YYDKDF (reference sequence). The CDR3 length is 13 residues. Between the trimmed V and J ends, which lost 4 bases and 7 bases, there was a span of 13 bases. The CDR3 protein is CATSKRTTGEAFF. The CDR3 DNA sequence: TGTGCCACCAGCAAAAGAACGACAGGTGAAGCTTTCTTT.

V usage is TRBV13 and J usage is TRBJ2-1; 10 nucleotides match TRBD2. Germline V gene lookup returns CDR1 PRHDT and CDR2 FYEKMQ (reference sequence). V lost 0 bases, J lost 10 bases, and 6 bases stayed unmatched. This CDR3 spans 15 amino acids. The CDR3 reads CASSLGGLAPVEQFF. For the CDR3, the DNA is TGTGCCAGCAGCTTAGGGGGACTAGCGCCCGTCGAGCAGTTCTTC. The whole variable domain, filled in from reference TRBV13 and TRBJ2-1, reads AAGVIQSPRHLIKEKRETATLKCYPIPRHDTVYWYQQGPGQDPQFLISFYEKMQSDKGSIPDRFSAQQFSDYHSELNMSSLELGDSALYFCASSLGGLAPVEQFFGPGTRLTVL.

V gene TRBV13 combines with J gene TRBJ1-2, with 9 positions matching TRBD1. The CDR3 length is 15 residues. Looked up from germline, CDR1 is PRHDT and CDR2 is FYEKMQ (reference sequence). V dropped 3 bases and J dropped 4; count of bases not matched to a gene: 6. The CDR3 protein is CASSFRDRVGYGYTF. The CDR3, as DNA: TGTGCCAGCAGCTTCCGGGACAGGGTTGGCTATGGCTACACCTTC.

This rearrangement joins TRBV27 to TRBJ2-3; 10 nucleotides align to TRBD2. Germline assignment: CDR1 MNHEY and CDR2 SMNVEV (reference sequence). This CDR3 region has 16 residues. Unmatched junction bases numbered 6, after V lost 2 bases and J lost 4 bases. CDR3 residues: CASSLMASGSADTQYF. Here the CDR3 DNA reads TGTGCCAGCAGTTTAATGGCTAGCGGGAGTGCAGATACGCAGTATTTT.

The chain combines TRBV7-9 with TRBJ2-7, with a tentative D call TRBD2 (5 bases). In germline, CDR1 is SEHNR, CDR2 FQNEAQ (reference sequence). This CDR3 has 17 residues. V dropped 0 bases and J dropped 0 bases, with 15 bases sitting between them. The chain's CDR3 is CASSLADDGVSSYEQYF. CDR3 bases: TGTGCCAGCAGCTTAGCCGATGACGGGGTCTCCTCCTACGAGCAGTACTTC. Filled out from reference TRBV7-9 and TRBJ2-7, the complete variable domain reads DTGVSQNPRHKITKRGQNVTFRCDPISEHNRLYWYRQTLGQGPEFLTYFQNEAQLEKSRLLSDRFSAERPKGSFSTLEIQRTEQGDSAMYLCASSLADDGVSSYEQYFGPGTRLTVT.

This chain links TRBV15 with TRBJ2-4; the D gene is possibly TRBD1 (6 bases). V gave up 0 bases and J gave up 2 bases, with 11 bases separating them. The germline CDR1 and CDR2 sequences are LNHNV and YYDKDF (reference sequence). The CDR3 extends over 16 amino acids. CDR3 residues: CATSRERGGTKNIQYF. The CDR3 DNA reads as TGTGCCACCAGCAGAGAAAGAGGGGGAACCAAAAACATTCAGTACTTC.

The rearrangement links TRBV6-6 to TRBJ2-7, with D possibly TRBD1 on 5 matching bases. The germline CDR1 and CDR2 sequences are MNHNY and SVGAGI (reference sequence). CDR3 length equals 13 residues. V lost 7 bases and J 0 bases, leaving 10 bases between the germline ends. This chain's CDR3 is CASTQGSSYEQYF. CDR3 DNA sequence: TGTGCCAGCACGCAGGGCAGCTCCTACGAGCAGTACTTC.

The chain joins TRBV27 to TRBJ2-5, with 8 positions matching TRBD2. The V segment lost 6 bases and the J segment 5 bases; nucleotides outside the gene matches: 17. The CDR3 has 17 amino acids. Germline V lookup: CDR1 MNHEY, CDR2 SMNVEV (reference sequence). This CDR3 is CASRPRAGVGWMETQYF. CDR3 in DNA: TGTGCCAGCAGACCCAGAGCGGGAGTCGGGTGGATGGAGACCCAGTACTTC.

The V and J genes are TRBV5-1 and TRBJ2-2, with 13 bases lining up with TRBD2. Germline V gene data show CDR1 as SGHRS and CDR2 as YFSETQ. After removal of 4 bases from V and 6 bases from J, the junction contained 12 bases not matched to a gene. The CDR3 contains 18 residues. The CDR3 loop reads CASSLRRLAGGAPGELFF. The CDR3 bases are TGCGCCAGCAGCCTCCGACGACTAGCGGGAGGCGCACCCGGGGAGCTGTTTTTT.